This T cell receptor (beta chain) was sequenced during a study of blood T cell repertoires in COVID-19. Across the study: COVID-19 samples from acute and convalescent phases originated in the United States, Italy and Spain. From T cells, B-cell-depleted T cells, or PBMCs came the material, which was cDNA or gDNA.

The germline gives CDR1 MDHEN, CDR2 SYDVKM. The V gene end was trimmed by 6 bases and the J gene end by 6 bases; junction bases not matched to a gene: 10. The CDR3 spans 14 residues. In the original workflow: Amplification with reference gene primers provided the estimates of nucleated cell counts. TCRdb keeps only in-frame clones here, not all; method: immunoSEQ multiplex PCR. V and J calls and clone size come straight from that table; D and trimming were deduced from the DNA. This sample carries 120,000 to 150,000 clones, 65% to 80% of them seen once, and the ten largest clones take approximately 14%.

This clonotype was sampled from a man aged 80 or over with acute or convalescent COVID-19. V is TRBV28 and J is TRBJ1-2; 7 nucleotides align to TRBD1. The sample taken for sequencing was peripheral blood. The CDR3 nucleotides are TGTGCCAGCAGCCTAGTTGCAGGGGGAAATGGCTACACCTTC. This encodes CASSLVAGGNGYTF.